The 22 T cell receptor beta chains below all came from one sample that was sequenced in a study of blood T cell repertoires in COVID-19. Produced via immunoSEQ multiplex PCR; TCRdb's table is partial and in-frame only. The profile shows 300,000 to 350,000 clones, roughly 89% of them singletons. Sequencing input: PBMCs or T cells enriched from blood (not recorded which). Source of these receptors: a woman aged 18-29 years who had recovered from COVID-19.

The chain combines TRBV19 with TRBJ1-5; D is uncertain. This CDR3 region has 14 residues. Looked up from germline, CDR1 is LNHDA and CDR2 is SQIVND (reference sequence). Trimming left V 1 base short and J 1 base short, with 5 bases between. The DNA for the CDR3 is TGTGCCAGTAGTATAGGGCAGAGCAATCAGCCCCAGCATTTT. Amino acids: CASSIGQSNQPQHF.

A note on this clone: Relative to the germline gene, one junction end is altered; a read error may explain this. The rearrangement links TRBV28 to TRBJ2-4, with 11 nucleotides matching TRBD2. There are 18 residues in the CDR3. The germline V gene has CDR1 MDHEN and CDR2 SYDVKM. CDR3 in amino acids: CIMSASGRRGLAKNIQYF. CDR3 nucleotides: TGCATTATGTCGGCTAGCGGGAGGAGGGGGCTAGCCAAAAACATTCAGTACTTC.

The V gene is TRBV28, the J gene TRBJ1-1; no clear D. V was pared by 3 bases and J by 3 bases, with 8 bases between. Germline V gene lookup returns CDR1 MDHEN and CDR2 SYDVKM. The CDR3 extends over 13 amino acids. CDR3 DNA sequence: TGTGCCAGCAGTTTGCCAGGTCACACTGAAGCTTTCTTT. Residues: CASSLPGHTEAFF.

This sequence joins TRBV14 and TRBJ2-7; D is uncertain. CDR3 size: 16 residues. The germline V gene has CDR1 SGHDN and CDR2 FVKESK. Trimming took off 4 bases at V and 0 bases at J, with 16 bases between the two ends. The CDR3 coding sequence is TGTGCCAGCAGCCGATTACAGCCTGATAGCTCCTACGAGCAGTACTTC. This codes for CASSRLQPDSSYEQYF.

The chain combines TRBV6-2 or TRBV6-3 with TRBJ1-1, with 10 bases aligning to TRBD1. CDR3 size: 17 residues. With 5 bases clipped from V and 1 base from J, the junction kept 10 bases outside the gene matches. Germline values: CDR1 MNHEY, CDR2 SVGEGT. The CDR3, as DNA: TGTGCCAGCAGTCCGAACCTTAGACAGGGGGCGAACACTGAAGCTTTCTTT. It translates to CASSPNLRQGANTEAFF.

CDR3 sequence (DNA): TGTGCCAGCAGTTTATTCAGGGAAAATGGCTACACCTTC. It is translated as CASSLFRENGYTF. This chain joins TRBV28 and TRBJ1-2; tentatively, D is TRBD1 (5 bases). This CDR3 has 13 residues. V was pared by 1 base and J by 6 bases, with 9 bases between. From germline, CDR1 is MDHEN and CDR2 SYDVKM.

The genes are TRBV6-4 and TRBJ1-2; 7 bases are shared with TRBD1. In germline, CDR1 is MRHNA, CDR2 SNTAGT. The CDR3 runs 14 residues. With V trimmed by 0 bases and J by 6 bases, 4 bases remained unmatched. CDR3 region: CASSDSKGADGYTF. CDR3 in DNA: TGTGCCAGCAGTGACTCAAAGGGGGCGGATGGCTACACCTTC.

This sequence joins TRBV27 and TRBJ1-2; D is uncertain. There are 13 residues in the CDR3. Germline loops: CDR1 MNHEY, CDR2 SMNVEV (reference sequence). Trimming pared 3 bases from V and 8 bases from J, leaving 13 bases between. CDR3 sequence: CASSLGGLQGYTF. CDR3 DNA: TGTGCCAGCAGTTTGGGAGGACTTCAAGGCTACACCTTC.

The chain carries TRBV10-3 and TRBJ2-2, with a possible D match to TRBD2 (6 bases). Germline lookup yields CDR1 ENHRY and CDR2 SYGVKD. Deletions cut 10 bases from V and 1 base from J, with 10 bases between. The CDR3 totals 13 residues. In DNA form, the CDR3 reads TGTGCCACTCCGGGACTGAACACCGGGGAGCTGTTTTTT. It yields the protein CATPGLNTGELFF.

The chain has TRBV27 and TRBJ2-2; the D is unclear. There are 14 residues in the CDR3. V was shortened by 5 bases and J by 5 bases, with 12 bases between the two germline ends. Germline V gene lookup returns CDR1 MNHEY and CDR2 SMNVEV (reference sequence). CDR3 coding DNA: TGTGCCAGCAGTCCCACCCGGTTGACCGGGGAGCTGTTTTTT. It is translated as CASSPTRLTGELFF.

V gene TRBV7-9 combines with J gene TRBJ1-6, with 9 bases fitting TRBD1. In germline, CDR1 is SEHNR, CDR2 FQNEAQ (reference sequence). This CDR3 contains 15 residues. J lost 6 bases, V lost 5 bases, and 5 bases had no gene match. CDR3 nucleotide sequence: TGTGCCAGCAGCCGGATGGACAGGGGTAATTCACCCCTCCACTTT. Its protein product is CASSRMDRGNSPLHF.

This clone has a handful of counts. The genes are TRBV7-7 and TRBJ2-7; 10 nucleotides match TRBD1. Per germline, CDR1 SSHAT and CDR2 FNYEAQ (reference sequence). The CDR3 has 16 amino acids. With V trimmed by 5 bases and J by 0 bases, 7 bases remained unmatched. The CDR3 DNA is TGTGCCAGCAGCCCCCTGACAGGGGGCGCCTCCTACGAGCAGTACTTC. As protein: CASSPLTGGASYEQYF.

The chain carries TRBV2 and TRBJ2-1; D ambiguous. CDR3 size: 12 residues. Germline values: CDR1 SNHLY, CDR2 FYNNEI. V was cut by 3 bases and J by 12 bases, with 12 bases left in between. The DNA of the CDR3 is TGTGCCAGCAGTGACAGACATTTCTTGCAGTTCTTC. Residues: CASSDRHFLQFF.

This clone was picked up a small number of times. This chain links TRBV7-2 with TRBJ1-4, with 7 bases matching TRBD1. Germline values: CDR1 SGHTA, CDR2 FQGNSA. The trim removed 3 bases at V and 8 bases at J, leaving 6 bases unmatched. The CDR3 consists of 14 residues. CDR3 coding DNA: TGTGCCAGCAGCTTGACAGGGCATGCAGAAAAACTGTTTTTT. This codes for CASSLTGHAEKLFF.

V gene TRBV5-1 combines with J gene TRBJ2-1; the match to TRBD2 covers 7 bases. Germline V CDR1 and CDR2: SGHRS, YFSETQ. Unmatched junction bases numbered 8, after V lost 0 bases and J lost 5 bases. The CDR3 loop spans 16 amino acids. The CDR3 DNA follows: TGCGCCAGCAGCTTGGCGGTGGGAGGGCAGCACAATGAGCAGTTCTTC. The encoded protein is CASSLAVGGQHNEQFF.

This chain joins TRBV5-1 and TRBJ1-3; 7 positions match TRBD1. Germline V gene lookup returns CDR1 SGHRS and CDR2 YFSETQ. V gave up 8 bases and J gave up 3 bases; unmatched junction bases: 8. This CDR3 is 14 amino acids long. CDR3 region: CASRTGEGGNTIYF. The CDR3 nucleotides read TGCGCCAGTAGAACAGGGGAAGGTGGAAACACCATATATTTT.

The gene calls are TRBV3-1 (or the pseudogene TRBV3-2) and TRBJ1-2; TRBD1 aligns across 7 bases. Germline loops: CDR1 LGHDT, CDR2 YNNKEL (reference sequence). With 7 bases clipped from V and 4 bases from J, the junction kept 9 bases outside the gene matches. The CDR3 has 14 amino acids. The CDR3 here is CASTRTGLSYGYTF. CDR3 DNA sequence: TGTGCCAGCACCCGGACAGGTTTGAGCTATGGCTACACCTTC.

For the CDR3, the DNA is TGTGCCAGCAGTTCAAGGGGGGGCTGGGACACTGAAGCTTTCTTT. Protein sequence: CASSSRGGWDTEAFF. The chain combines TRBV28 with TRBJ1-1, with D tentatively TRBD1 (6 bases). The germline V gene has CDR1 MDHEN and CDR2 SYDVKM. CDR3 length equals 15 residues. V lost 4 bases and J lost 3, with 15 bases in between. Looking up the rest from reference TRBV28 and TRBJ1-1 gives the full variable domain: DVKVTQSSRYLVKRTGEKVFLECVQDMDHENMFWYRQDPGLGLRLIYFSYDVKMKEKGDIPEGYSVSREKKERFSLILESASTNQTSMYLCASSSRGGWDTEAFFGQGTRLTVV.

CDR3 loop: CASSPFLAVLNEQFF. The CDR3 bases are TGTGCCAGCAGCCCGTTTTTGGCGGTTTTAAATGAGCAGTTCTTC. The rearrangement links TRBV27 to TRBJ2-1, with D uncertain. Trimming stripped 6 bases from V and 7 bases from J, with 19 bases between. CDR3 length: 15 amino acids. Germline values: CDR1 MNHEY, CDR2 SMNVEV (reference sequence).

This clone was found a few times. One end of the junction does not line up with germline, which may come from a read error. This chain uses TRBV6-2 or TRBV6-3 with TRBJ1-4; weak D call: TRBD1 (5 bases). CDR3 length equals 14 residues. CDR1 MNHEY and CDR2 SVGEGT come from the germline V gene. Here the CDR3 DNA reads TGTGCCAGCAGTTACTCGAGTTCCAGGGTGGAAATTATTTTT. As protein: CASSYSSSRVEIIF.

This chain links TRBV19 with TRBJ2-1, with 12 bases that match TRBD2. Losses at the gene ends were 5 bases for V and 7 bases for J; bases not matched to a gene: 9. This CDR3 contains 16 residues. The germline CDR1 and CDR2 sequences are LNHDA and SQIVND (reference sequence). In DNA, the CDR3 is TGTGCCAGTAGTTCAATACTAGCGGGGGGTAAGAATGAGCAGTTCTTC. It is translated as CASSSILAGGKNEQFF.

The chain couples TRBV5-1 to TRBJ1-1; 8 bases fit TRBD1. Trimming cost V 2 bases and J 0 bases; bases outside gene matches: 3. Germline V CDR1 and CDR2: SGHRS, YFSETQ. The CDR3 consists of 15 residues. CDR3 residues: CASSFRTGMNTEAFF. The DNA for the CDR3 is TGCGCCAGCAGCTTCCGGACAGGGATGAACACTGAAGCTTTCTTT.